These 17 T cell receptor beta chains came from one sample sequenced in a study of cytomegalovirus exposure and HLA in healthy donors. The PCR was carried out with 60 Vbeta primers and 13 Jbeta primers. The method was immunoSEQ multiplex PCR; TCRdb's version includes in-frame clones alone and lacks a portion of them. Among approximately 80,000 clones listed, 74% were seen once. The sample consisted of PBMCs. These receptors all come from a man aged 25 to 40 in good health and CMV-seropositive.

This clone was seen once. The genes are TRBV28 and TRBJ1-3, with TRBD1 as a possible D gene (5 bases). CDR1 and CDR2 from the germline V gene are MDHEN and SYDVKM. The CDR3 has 17 residues. With 4 bases removed from V and 3 bases from J, the gap between germline ends came to 19 bases. CDR3 residues: CASSYIGRGLFGNTIYF. CDR3 sequence (DNA): TGTGCCAGCAGTTATATAGGGAGGGGTCTTTTTGGAAACACCATATATTTT.

The genes are TRBV6-5 and TRBJ1-1; unclear D gene. V gave up 5 bases and J gave up 1 base, with 2 bases separating them. This CDR3 is 11 amino acids long. CDR1 and CDR2 (germline): MNHEY, SVGAGI. This chain's CDR3 is CASSRNTEAFF. The CDR3 DNA is TGTGCCAGCAGTCGGAACACTGAAGCTTTCTTT.

This clone was detected a few times. The J gene is TRBJ2-7, the V gene TRBV5-6, with D unresolved. This CDR3 is built from 13 residues. CDR1 is SGHDT, CDR2 YYEEEE, per germline. With 3 bases removed from V and 3 bases from J, the gap between germline ends came to 10 bases. The CDR3 is CASSSGVSYEQYF. The CDR3 nucleotides are TGTGCCAGCAGCTCGGGTGTGAGCTACGAGCAGTACTTC.

The chain couples TRBV15 to TRBJ1-4, with 9 bases lining up with TRBD1. Per the germline V gene, CDR1 is LNHNV and CDR2 is YYDKDF (reference sequence). V gave up 7 bases and J gave up 4 bases; unmatched junction bases: 13. There are 17 residues in the CDR3. In DNA form, the CDR3 reads TGTGCCACCAACCCCGGACAGGGGTTCCCTTTTAATGAAAAACTGTTTTTT. Residues: CATNPGQGFPFNEKLFF. Filled out from reference TRBV15 and TRBJ1-4, the complete variable domain reads DAMVIQNPRYQVTQFGKPVTLSCSQTLNHNVMYWYQQKSSQAPKLLFHYYDKDFNNEADTPDNFQSRRPNTSFCFLDIRSPGLGDTAMYLCATNPGQGFPFNEKLFFGSGTQLSVL.

The V and J genes are TRBV4-3 and TRBJ2-7; TRBD2 agrees at 12 bases. The CDR3 spans 15 residues. V gave up 0 bases and J gave up 5 bases; unmatched junction bases: 2. CDR1 and CDR2 (germline): LGHNA, YSLEER. The CDR3 DNA reads as TGCGCCAGCAGCCAAGAGGCTAGCGGGAGGGACGAGCAGTACTTC. This translates into CASSQEASGRDEQYF.

This clone was detected only a few times. The V call is TRBV5-1, the J call TRBJ2-6; 7 bases agree with TRBD1. Per germline, CDR1 SGHRS and CDR2 YFSETQ. Trimming cost V 4 bases and J 0 bases; bases outside gene matches: 4. This CDR3 contains 16 residues. This CDR3 is CASSKGASSGANVLTF. The CDR3 DNA reads TGCGCCAGCAGCAAGGGGGCGAGCTCTGGGGCCAACGTCCTGACTTTC.

The chain is built from TRBV15 and TRBJ1-3; D unclear. The germline V gene encodes CDR1 LNHNV and CDR2 YYDKDF (reference sequence). Trimming took off 4 bases at V and 0 bases at J, with 7 bases between the two ends. The length of the CDR3 is 14 residues. The CDR3 sequence is CATSTRDSGNTIYF. The CDR3 coding sequence is TGTGCCACCAGCACCCGGGACTCTGGAAACACCATATATTTT.

The V gene is TRBV4-1, the J gene TRBJ2-1; D possibly corresponds to TRBD2 (5 bases). Germline V gene sequence: CDR1 MGHRA, CDR2 YSYEKL. The CDR3 is 13 amino acids. The V gene lost 8 bases and the J gene lost 7 bases, with 15 bases spanning the gap. The CDR3 region is CASLPGFGNEQFF. Here the CDR3 DNA reads TGCGCCAGCCTCCCGGGGTTTGGAAATGAGCAGTTCTTC.

This rearrangement joins TRBV5-4 to TRBJ2-7, with 7 positions matching TRBD1. This CDR3 region has 13 residues. J was trimmed by 5 bases and V by 4 bases; bases with no gene match: 6. CDR1 is SGHNT, CDR2 YYREEE, per germline (reference sequence). CDR3 in amino acids: CASSPDRDDEQYF. DNA of the CDR3: TGTGCCAGCAGCCCCGACAGGGACGACGAGCAGTACTTC.

This chain connects TRBV9 to TRBJ2-7; D might be TRBD1 (5 bases). This CDR3 has 16 amino acids. Trimming left V 0 bases short and J 3 bases short, with 16 bases between. Germline CDR1 and CDR2: SGDLS and YYNGEE. The DNA of the CDR3 is TGTGCCAGCAGCGTAGGCCCGGACATTAAAAGCTACGAGCAGTACTTC. Its protein product is CASSVGPDIKSYEQYF.

The chain uses TRBV6-1 and TRBJ2-5; tentatively, D is TRBD2 (6 bases). The V end was cut by 7 bases, the J end by 2 bases, with 11 bases between. Germline assignment: CDR1 MNHNS and CDR2 SASEGT. This CDR3 is built from 13 residues. CDR3 residues: CASTRGTQETQYF. In DNA, the CDR3 is TGTGCCAGCACGCGGGGAACGCAAGAGACCCAGTACTTC.

This clone was recorded once. The CDR3 sequence is CAISEGTMGQETQYF. DNA for the CDR3: TGTGCCATCAGTGAAGGGACTATGGGCCAAGAGACCCAGTACTTC. The V and J genes are TRBV10-3 and TRBJ2-5, with 7 bases identical to TRBD2. V shed 3 bases, J shed 1 base, and the junction held 5 bases outside the gene matches. From germline, CDR1 is ENHRY and CDR2 SYGVKD. The CDR3 extends over 15 amino acids.

V and J are TRBV29-1 and TRBJ1-2; D gene unclear. CDR1 and CDR2 from the germline V gene are SQVTM and ANQGSEA. V lost 8 bases, J lost 5 bases, and 27 bases lay in between. The CDR3 length is 16 residues. The CDR3 DNA reads as TGCAGCTTCTGGATGGCAGGTCATCCCCCGGCTTATGGCTACACCTTC. Its translation is CSFWMAGHPPAYGYTF.

The CDR3 reads CASSLDHAPRRVGYEQYF. The CDR3 nucleotides read TGTGCCAGCAGCTTAGACCACGCCCCAAGGAGGGTGGGATACGAGCAGTACTTC. The J gene is TRBJ2-7, the V gene TRBV11-2; maybe TRBD2 (6 bases). The V end lost 0 bases, the J end lost 4 bases, and 22 bases lay between the germline ends. The CDR3 contains 18 residues. The V gene's germline CDR1 is SGHAT and CDR2 FQNNGV.

This chain joins TRBV28 and TRBJ1-2; 9 positions agree with TRBD1. The CDR3 extends over 13 amino acids. The J segment lost 10 bases and the V segment lost 5 bases, leaving 8 bases of the junction unmatched. Germline V gene data show CDR1 as MDHEN and CDR2 as SYDVKM. The CDR3 loop reads CASSPSGTGNYTF. The CDR3 nucleotides read TGTGCCAGCAGTCCCTCCGGGACAGGGAACTACACCTTC.

The J gene is TRBJ1-5, the V gene TRBV2; 7 bases match TRBD1. The CDR3 covers 16 residues. The germline CDR1 and CDR2 sequences are SNHLY and FYNNEI. Germline trimming cut 4 bases from V and 3 bases from J; bases unmatched to any gene: 9. CDR3 amino acids: CASSGLTGINNQPQHF. CDR3 in DNA: TGTGCCAGCAGTGGTCTGACAGGGATCAACAATCAGCCCCAGCATTTT.

The chain employs TRBV7-3 and TRBJ2-5; possibly TRBD1 for D (5 bases). The CDR3 runs 16 residues. V lost 1 base and J lost 2, with 14 bases in between. Per the germline V gene, CDR1 is SGHTA and CDR2 is FQGTGA. The CDR3 protein is CASSLNSAQGQETQYF. For the CDR3, the DNA is TGTGCCAGCAGCTTAAACTCGGCCCAGGGACAAGAGACCCAGTACTTC.